This T cell receptor beta chain was identified during a study of CD8 T cells in ankylosing spondylitis. The CDR3 sequence is 17 residues long. Germline CDR1 is LGHDT and CDR2 is YNNKEL (reference sequence). The V end lost 4 bases, the J end lost 6 bases, and 21 bases lay between the germline ends. In regard to this clonotype: As yet, its antigen is unknown.

Regarding the study as a whole: A TCR beta motif of 8 or 9 highly homologous variants appeared characteristic of ankylosing spondylitis blood. Before this, some motif variants had been reported in reactive arthritis synovial fluid and blood.

TCRdb passed the 5' RACE reads through MiXCR, listing each CDR3 protein once. This table holds some 340,000 distinct CDR3 sequences, approximately 14% found once. Sequencing was done on a sample of blood, either unsorted or a sorted T cell fraction (not recorded which). The chain employs TRBV3-1 and TRBJ2-2; perhaps TRBD2 as D (7 bases). This sequence originates from a male donor with ankylosing spondylitis or in good health (not recorded which). CDR3 in amino acids: CASSPPSGGGASGELFF. CDR3 in DNA: TGTGCCAGCAGCCCCCCTTCCGGAGGGGGGGCGTCCGGGGAGCTGTTTTTT.